Reported below is one T cell receptor (beta chain). Its antigen remains unknown. These data come from a study of early stage breast cancer tumors. Germline V gene lookup returns CDR1 MNHNS and CDR2 SASEGT. The CDR3 runs to 15 residues. Trimming stripped 6 bases from V and 4 bases from J, with 16 bases between. Study results and caveats: Tumors had roughly 2.5-fold higher T cell density and higher clonality than adjacent normal breast tissue. Blood repertoires resembled normal breast more than tumor. Enriched TCRB sequences shared across patients were mostly commonly generated sequences.

This table comes from immunoSEQ multiplex PCR, and its TCRdb copy is limited to in-frame clones, with some not included. The sample contains 35,000 to 45,000 clones, roughly 70% of which appear only once. Sequenced sample: blood. The rearrangement links TRBV6-1 to TRBJ1-3; TRBD1 might be the D (6 bases). This clonotype was obtained from a person aged 60 to 70 with breast cancer. The CDR3 DNA follows: TGTGCCAGCAGAGGGGCCCCGGGGGCAGGAAACACCATATATTTT. It encodes CASRGAPGAGNTIYF.